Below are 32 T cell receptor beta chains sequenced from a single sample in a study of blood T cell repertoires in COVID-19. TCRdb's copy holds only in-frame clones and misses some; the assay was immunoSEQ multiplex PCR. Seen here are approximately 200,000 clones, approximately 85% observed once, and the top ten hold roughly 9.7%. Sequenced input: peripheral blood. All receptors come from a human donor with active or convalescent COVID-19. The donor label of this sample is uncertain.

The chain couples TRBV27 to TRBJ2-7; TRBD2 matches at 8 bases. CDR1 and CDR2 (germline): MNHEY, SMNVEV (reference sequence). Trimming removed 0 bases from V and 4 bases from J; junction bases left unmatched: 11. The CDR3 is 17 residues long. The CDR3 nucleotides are TGTGCCAGCAGTTTATCGGGAGGCGGACTAGCAGGATACGAGCAGTACTTC. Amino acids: CASSLSGGGLAGYEQYF.

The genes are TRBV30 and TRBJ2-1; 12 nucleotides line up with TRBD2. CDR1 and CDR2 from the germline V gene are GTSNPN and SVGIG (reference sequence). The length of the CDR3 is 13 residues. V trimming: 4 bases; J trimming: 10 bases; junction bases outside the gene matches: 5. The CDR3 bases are TGTGCCTGGATTCCTAGCGGGAGGGTCGAGCAGTTCTTC. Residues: CAWIPSGRVEQFF.

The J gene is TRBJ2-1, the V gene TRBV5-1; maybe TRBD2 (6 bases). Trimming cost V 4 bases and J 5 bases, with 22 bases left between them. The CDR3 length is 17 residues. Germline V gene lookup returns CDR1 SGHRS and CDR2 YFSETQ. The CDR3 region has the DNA TGCGCCAGCAGCGCGCCCCTAAGAGGGAGGAGTAACAATGAGCAGTTCTTC. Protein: CASSAPLRGRSNNEQFF.

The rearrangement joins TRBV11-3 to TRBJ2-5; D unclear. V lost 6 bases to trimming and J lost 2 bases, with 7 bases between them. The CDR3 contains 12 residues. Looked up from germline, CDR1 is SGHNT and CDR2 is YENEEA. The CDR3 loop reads CASSSMQETQYF. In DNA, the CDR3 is TGTGCCAGCAGTTCCATGCAAGAGACCCAGTACTTC. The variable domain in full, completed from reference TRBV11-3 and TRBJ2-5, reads EAGVVQSPRYKIIEKKQPVAFWCNPISGHNTLYWYLQNLGQGPELLIRYENEEAVDDSQLPKDRFSAERLKGVDSTLKIQPAELGDSAVYLCASSSMQETQYFGPGTRLLVL.

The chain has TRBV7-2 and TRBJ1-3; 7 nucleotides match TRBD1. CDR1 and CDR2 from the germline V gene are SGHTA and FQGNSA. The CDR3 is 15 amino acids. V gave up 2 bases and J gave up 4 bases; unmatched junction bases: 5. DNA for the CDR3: TGTGCCAGCAGCTTACAACAGGGGTCAGGAAACACCATATATTTT. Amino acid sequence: CASSLQQGSGNTIYF.

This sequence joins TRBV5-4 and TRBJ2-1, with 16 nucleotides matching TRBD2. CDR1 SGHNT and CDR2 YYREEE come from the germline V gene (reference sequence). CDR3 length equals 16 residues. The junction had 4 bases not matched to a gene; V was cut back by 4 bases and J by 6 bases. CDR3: CASSPGTSGGVNEQFF. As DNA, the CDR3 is TGTGCCAGCAGCCCCGGGACTAGCGGGGGGGTCAATGAGCAGTTCTTC.

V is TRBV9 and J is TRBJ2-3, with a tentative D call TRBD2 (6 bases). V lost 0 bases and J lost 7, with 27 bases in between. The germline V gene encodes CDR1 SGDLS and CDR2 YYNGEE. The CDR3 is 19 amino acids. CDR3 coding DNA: TGTGCCAGCAGCGTAGCTACAGAAGGGCCGGCCATGGGAGGAAATACGCAGTATTTT. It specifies CASSVATEGPAMGGNTQYF.

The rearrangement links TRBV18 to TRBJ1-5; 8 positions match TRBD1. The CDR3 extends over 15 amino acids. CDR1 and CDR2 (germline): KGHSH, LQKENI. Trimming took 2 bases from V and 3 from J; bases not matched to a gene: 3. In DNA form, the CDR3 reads TGTGCCAGCTCACCAGGACAGGGCAACAATCAGCCCCAGCATTTT. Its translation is CASSPGQGNNQPQHF.

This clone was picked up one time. CDR3: CASSQTSGGPWEQYF. The CDR3 DNA reads TGCGCCAGCAGCCAAACTAGCGGGGGGCCGTGGGAGCAGTACTTC. The V gene is TRBV4-1, the J gene TRBJ2-7; 12 bases map to TRBD2. Trimming at V came to 2 bases and at J to 7 bases, leaving 6 bases not matched to a gene. Germline V gene sequence: CDR1 MGHRA, CDR2 YSYEKL. The length of the CDR3 is 15 residues.

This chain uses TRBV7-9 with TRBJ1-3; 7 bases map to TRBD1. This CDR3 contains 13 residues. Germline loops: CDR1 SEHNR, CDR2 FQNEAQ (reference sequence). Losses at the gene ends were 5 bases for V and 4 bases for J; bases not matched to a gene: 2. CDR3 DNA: TGTGCCAGCAGCCCGGGACAGGGAAACACCATATATTTT. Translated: CASSPGQGNTIYF.

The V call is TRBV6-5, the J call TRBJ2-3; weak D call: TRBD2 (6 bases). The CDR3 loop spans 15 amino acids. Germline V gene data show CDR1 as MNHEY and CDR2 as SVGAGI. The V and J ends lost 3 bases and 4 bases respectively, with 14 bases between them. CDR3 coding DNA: TGTGCCAGCAGTTATCAAGCGGCGGGGTCAGATACGCAGTATTTT. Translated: CASSYQAAGSDTQYF.

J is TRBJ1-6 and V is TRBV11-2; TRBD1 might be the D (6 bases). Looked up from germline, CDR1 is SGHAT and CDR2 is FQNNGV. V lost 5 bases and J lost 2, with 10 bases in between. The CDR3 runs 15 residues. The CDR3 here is CASSPGVTYNSPLHF. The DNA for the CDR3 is TGTGCCAGCAGCCCAGGGGTAACCTATAATTCACCCCTCCACTTT. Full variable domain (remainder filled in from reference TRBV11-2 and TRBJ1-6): EAGVAQSPRYKIIEKRQSVAFWCNPISGHATLYWYQQILGQGPKLLIQFQNNGVVDDSQLPKDRFSAERLKGVDSTLKIQPAKLEDSAVYLCASSPGVTYNSPLHFGNGTRLTVT.

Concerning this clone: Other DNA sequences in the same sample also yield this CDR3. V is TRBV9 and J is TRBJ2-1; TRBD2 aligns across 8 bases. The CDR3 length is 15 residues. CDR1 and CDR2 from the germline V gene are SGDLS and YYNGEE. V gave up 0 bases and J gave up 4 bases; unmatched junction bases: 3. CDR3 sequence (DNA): TGTGCCAGCAGCGTAGCGGGAGGGCTATACAATGAGCAGTTCTTC. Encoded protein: CASSVAGGLYNEQFF.

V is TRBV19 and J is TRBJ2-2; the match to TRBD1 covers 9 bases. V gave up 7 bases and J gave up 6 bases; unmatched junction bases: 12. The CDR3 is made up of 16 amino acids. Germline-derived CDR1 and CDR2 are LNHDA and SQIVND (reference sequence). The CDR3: CASKSGTGRIPGELFF. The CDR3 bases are TGTGCCAGTAAATCCGGGACAGGGCGGATTCCCGGGGAGCTGTTTTTT.

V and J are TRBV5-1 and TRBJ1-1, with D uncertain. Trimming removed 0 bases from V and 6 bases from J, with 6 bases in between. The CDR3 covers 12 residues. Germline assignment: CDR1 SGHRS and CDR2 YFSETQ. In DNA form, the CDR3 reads TGCGCCAGCAGCTTGGGAGAATCTGAAGCTTTCTTT. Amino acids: CASSLGESEAFF.

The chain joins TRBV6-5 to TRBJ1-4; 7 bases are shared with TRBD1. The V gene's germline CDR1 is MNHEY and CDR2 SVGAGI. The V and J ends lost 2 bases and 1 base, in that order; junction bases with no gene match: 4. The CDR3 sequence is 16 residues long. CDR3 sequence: CASSYGQGGTNEKLFF. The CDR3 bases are TGTGCCAGCAGTTACGGGCAGGGGGGAACTAATGAAAAACTGTTTTTT.

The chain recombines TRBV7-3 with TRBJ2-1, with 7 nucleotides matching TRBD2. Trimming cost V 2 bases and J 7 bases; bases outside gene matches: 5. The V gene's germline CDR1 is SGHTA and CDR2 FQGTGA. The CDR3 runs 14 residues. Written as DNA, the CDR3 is TGTGCCAGCAGCTTACCGGGAGGTGGGAATGAGCAGTTCTTC. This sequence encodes CASSLPGGGNEQFF.

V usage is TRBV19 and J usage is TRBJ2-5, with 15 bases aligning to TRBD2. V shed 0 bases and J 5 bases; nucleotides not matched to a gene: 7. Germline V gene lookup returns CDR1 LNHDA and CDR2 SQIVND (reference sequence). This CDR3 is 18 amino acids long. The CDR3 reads CASSIEPGLAGGLETQYF. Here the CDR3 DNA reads TGTGCCAGTAGTATAGAACCGGGACTAGCGGGAGGCCTGGAGACCCAGTACTTC.

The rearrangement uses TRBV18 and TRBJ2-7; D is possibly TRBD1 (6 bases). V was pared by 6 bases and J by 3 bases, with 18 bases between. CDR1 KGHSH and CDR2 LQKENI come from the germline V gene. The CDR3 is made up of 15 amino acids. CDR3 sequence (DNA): TGTGCCAGCTCGCCCTGGGACACCCCACACTACGAGCAGTACTTC. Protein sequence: CASSPWDTPHYEQYF.

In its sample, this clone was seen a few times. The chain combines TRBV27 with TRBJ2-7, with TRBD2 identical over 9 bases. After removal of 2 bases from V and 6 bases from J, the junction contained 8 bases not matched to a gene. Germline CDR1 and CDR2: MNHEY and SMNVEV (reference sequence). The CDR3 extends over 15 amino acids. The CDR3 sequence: CASSLSGRLPGEQYF. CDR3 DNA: TGTGCCAGCAGTTTAAGCGGGAGGCTACCTGGCGAGCAGTACTTC.

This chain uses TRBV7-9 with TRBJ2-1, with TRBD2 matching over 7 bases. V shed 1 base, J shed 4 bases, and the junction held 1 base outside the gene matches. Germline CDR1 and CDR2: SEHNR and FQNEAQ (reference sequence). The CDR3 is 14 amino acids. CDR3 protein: CASSLGTRYNEQFF. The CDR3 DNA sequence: TGTGCCAGCAGCTTAGGGACTAGGTACAATGAGCAGTTCTTC.

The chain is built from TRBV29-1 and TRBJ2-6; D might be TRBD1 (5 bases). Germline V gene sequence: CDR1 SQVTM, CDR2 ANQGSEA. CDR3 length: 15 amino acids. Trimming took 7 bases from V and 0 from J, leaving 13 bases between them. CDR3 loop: CSAHFQGSGANVLTF. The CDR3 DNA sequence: TGCAGCGCTCATTTCCAGGGCTCTGGGGCCAACGTCCTGACTTTC.

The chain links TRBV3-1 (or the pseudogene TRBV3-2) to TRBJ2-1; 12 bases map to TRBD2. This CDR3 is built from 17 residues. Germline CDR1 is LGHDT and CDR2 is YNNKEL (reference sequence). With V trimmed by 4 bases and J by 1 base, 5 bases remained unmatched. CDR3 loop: CASSRALAGGSYNEQFF. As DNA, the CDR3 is TGTGCCAGCAGCCGGGCTCTAGCGGGAGGGTCCTACAATGAGCAGTTCTTC.

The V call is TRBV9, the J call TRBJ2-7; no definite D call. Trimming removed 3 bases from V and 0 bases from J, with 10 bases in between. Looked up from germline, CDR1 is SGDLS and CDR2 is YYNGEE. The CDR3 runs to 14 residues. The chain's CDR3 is CASSGGWSSYEQYF. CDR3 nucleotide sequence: TGTGCCAGCAGCGGAGGATGGAGCTCCTACGAGCAGTACTTC.

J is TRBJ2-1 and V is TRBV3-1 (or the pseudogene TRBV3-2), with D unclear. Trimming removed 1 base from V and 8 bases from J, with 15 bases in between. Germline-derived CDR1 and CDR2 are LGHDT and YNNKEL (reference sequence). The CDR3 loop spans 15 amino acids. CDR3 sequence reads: CASSQGRSPFDEQFF. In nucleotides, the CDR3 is TGTGCCAGCAGCCAAGGTAGGAGCCCCTTCGATGAGCAGTTCTTC.

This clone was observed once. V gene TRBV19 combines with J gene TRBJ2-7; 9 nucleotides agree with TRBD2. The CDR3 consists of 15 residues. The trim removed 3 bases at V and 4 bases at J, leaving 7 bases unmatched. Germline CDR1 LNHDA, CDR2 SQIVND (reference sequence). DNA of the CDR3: TGTGCCAGTAGTATGGGGCTAGCGGGACGTTACGAGCAGTACTTC. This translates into CASSMGLAGRYEQYF.

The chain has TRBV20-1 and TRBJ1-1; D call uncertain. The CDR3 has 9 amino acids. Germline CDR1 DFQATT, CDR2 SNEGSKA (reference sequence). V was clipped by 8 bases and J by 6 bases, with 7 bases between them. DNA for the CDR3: TGCAGTCCCGGTCCTGAAGCTTTCTTT. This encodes CSPGPEAFF.

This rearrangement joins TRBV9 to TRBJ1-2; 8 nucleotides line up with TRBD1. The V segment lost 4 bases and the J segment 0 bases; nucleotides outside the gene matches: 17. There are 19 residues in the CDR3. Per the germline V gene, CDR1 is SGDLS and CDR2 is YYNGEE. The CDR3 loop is CASSYTLRTGTYPNYGYTF. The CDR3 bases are TGTGCCAGCAGCTATACGCTGAGGACAGGGACGTATCCTAACTATGGCTACACCTTC.

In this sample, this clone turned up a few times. Written as DNA, the CDR3 is TGTGCCAGCGGCCTCGGGGCAGGGGTCGGAAACACCATATATTTT. The encoded protein is CASGLGAGVGNTIYF. This rearrangement joins TRBV9 to TRBJ1-3, with D perhaps TRBD1 (6 bases). CDR3 length: 15 residues. In germline, CDR1 is SGDLS, CDR2 YYNGEE. V gave up 7 bases and J gave up 4 bases, with 18 bases separating them.

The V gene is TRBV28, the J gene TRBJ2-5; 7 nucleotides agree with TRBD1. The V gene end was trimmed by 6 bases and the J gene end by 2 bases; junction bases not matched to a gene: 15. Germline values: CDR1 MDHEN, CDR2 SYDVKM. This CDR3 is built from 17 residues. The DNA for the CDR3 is TGTGCCAGCAGCCGTCAGCTAGGGGGCAGAGATCAAGAGACCCAGTACTTC. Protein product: CASSRQLGGRDQETQYF.

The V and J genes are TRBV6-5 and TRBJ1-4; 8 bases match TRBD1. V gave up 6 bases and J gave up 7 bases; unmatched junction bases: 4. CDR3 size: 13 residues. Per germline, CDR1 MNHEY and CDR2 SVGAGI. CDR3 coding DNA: TGTGCCAGCAGAGCTACAGGGGGTGAAAAACTGTTTTTT. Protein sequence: CASRATGGEKLFF.

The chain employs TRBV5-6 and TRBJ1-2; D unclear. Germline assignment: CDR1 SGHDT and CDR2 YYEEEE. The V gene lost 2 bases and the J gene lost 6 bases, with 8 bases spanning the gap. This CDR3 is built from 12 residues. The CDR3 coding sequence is TGTGCCAGCAGCTTCAGGCTGGATGGCTACACCTTC. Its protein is CASSFRLDGYTF.